The 27 T cell receptor beta chains reported below all come from one sample, sequenced in a study of blood T cell repertoires in COVID-19 (dated by TCRdb to between 2020 and 2021). Libraries were prepared through the immunoSEQ multiplex PCR assay. What TCRdb holds here is the immuneACCESS table cut down to in-frame rearrangements. Part of the clones is not present; checked against another copy, under half of the missing clones reflect an unresolved V gene, and the others are unexplained. This sample gives about 280,000 clones in total; about four fifths of them show up just once. In total, the top ten clones hold roughly 9.4% of the sample. The sequenced sample consisted of peripheral blood. These receptors were obtained from a woman aged 50 to 60 who had recovered from COVID-19.

The chain uses TRBV4-3 and TRBJ2-3; 10 bases are shared with TRBD2. This CDR3 region has 15 residues. Trimming removed 4 bases from V and 5 bases from J; junction bases left unmatched: 6. Per the germline V gene, CDR1 is LGHNA and CDR2 is YSLEER. CDR3 region: CASSPLAGVVDTQYF. As DNA, the CDR3 is TGCGCCAGCAGCCCCCTAGCGGGAGTCGTAGATACGCAGTATTTT.

This clone was detected a few times. The same CDR3 arises from other DNA sequences in this sample as well. CDR3 residues: CASSLVGGTNYGYTF. The CDR3 DNA reads TGCGCCAGCAGCTTGGTCGGAGGGACCAACTATGGCTACACCTTC. The V call is TRBV5-1, the J call TRBJ1-2; tentatively, D is TRBD1 (5 bases). Looked up from germline, CDR1 is SGHRS and CDR2 is YFSETQ. The CDR3 is 15 residues long. Trimming stripped 0 bases from V and 2 bases from J, with 11 bases between. The complete variable domain, with remaining parts taken from reference TRBV5-1 and TRBJ1-2, reads KAGVTQTPRYLIKTRGQQVTLSCSPISGHRSVSWYQQTPGQGLQFLFEYFSETQRNKGNFPGRFSGRQFSNSRSEMNVSTLELGDSALYLCASSLVGGTNYGYTFGSGTRLTVV.

The chain recombines TRBV6-2 or TRBV6-3 with TRBJ2-3; TRBD2 might be the D (7 bases). The CDR3 loop spans 17 amino acids. With 2 bases removed from V and 4 bases from J, the gap between germline ends came to 19 bases. Germline V lookup: CDR1 MNHEY, CDR2 SVGEGT. For the CDR3, the DNA is TGTGCCAGCAGTTACACCCGGCGGGGGCTCGTCGCAGATACGCAGTATTTT. Protein: CASSYTRRGLVADTQYF.

The chain links TRBV9 to TRBJ2-3; 7 bases match TRBD1. The CDR3 has 15 amino acids. The germline CDR1 and CDR2 sequences are SGDLS and YYNGEE. The junction had 9 bases not matched to a gene; V was cut back by 4 bases and J by 4 bases. The CDR3 DNA follows: TGTGCCAGCAGCTTTGGACAGGAGAGGGCAGATACGCAGTATTTT. Residues: CASSFGQERADTQYF.

The rearrangement uses TRBV24-1 and TRBJ2-1; TRBD2 aligns across 14 bases. CDR3 length: 18 amino acids. With 3 bases clipped from V and 4 bases from J, the junction kept 7 bases outside the gene matches. Germline CDR1 is KGHDR and CDR2 is SFDVKD. The DNA of the CDR3 is TGTGCCACCAGTGATGCTGCCGGGACTAGCGGGGGTTACAATGAGCAGTTCTTC. It is translated as CATSDAAGTSGGYNEQFF.

There are many counts of this clone. This specimen includes other DNA sequences encoding the same CDR3. V usage is TRBV6-5 and J usage is TRBJ2-7, with TRBD1 identical over 7 bases. Unmatched junction bases numbered 8, after V lost 6 bases and J lost 3 bases. The CDR3 runs 14 residues. Germline loops: CDR1 MNHEY, CDR2 SVGAGI. This chain's CDR3 is CASRRQGGGYEQYF. In DNA form, the CDR3 reads TGTGCCAGCAGAAGGCAAGGGGGCGGCTACGAGCAGTACTTC.

The chain has TRBV2 and TRBJ2-6; TRBD1 agrees at 7 bases. The V gene's germline CDR1 is SNHLY and CDR2 FYNNEI. The V and J ends lost 8 bases and 0 bases, in that order; junction bases with no gene match: 7. The CDR3 has 16 amino acids. CDR3 bases: TGTGCCAGCTTGAGGGACAGTCTCTCTGGGGCCAACGTCCTGACTTTC. Amino acids: CASLRDSLSGANVLTF.

The chain links TRBV5-1 to TRBJ2-6; weak D call: TRBD1 (6 bases). The CDR3 has 17 residues. Trimming left V 2 bases short and J 0 bases short, with 12 bases between. Germline CDR1 and CDR2: SGHRS and YFSETQ. The CDR3 sequence is CASSLTRGASGANVLTF. The CDR3 DNA sequence: TGCGCCAGCAGCTTAACCAGGGGCGCCTCTGGGGCCAACGTCCTGACTTTC. Variable domain in full (rest from reference TRBV5-1 and TRBJ2-6): KAGVTQTPRYLIKTRGQQVTLSCSPISGHRSVSWYQQTPGQGLQFLFEYFSETQRNKGNFPGRFSGRQFSNSRSEMNVSTLELGDSALYLCASSLTRGASGANVLTFGAGSRLTVL.

V usage is TRBV5-5 and J usage is TRBJ1-4; D unresolved. CDR3 size: 15 residues. CDR1 is SGHKS, CDR2 YYEKEE, per germline (reference sequence). V shed 4 bases and J shed 5 bases, with 15 bases lying between them. The CDR3 nucleotides are TGTGCCAGCAGCCCGGTATGGCGGAGGAATGAAAAACTGTTTTTT. This sequence encodes CASSPVWRRNEKLFF.

The V and J genes are TRBV19 and TRBJ2-7; 8 bases are a match to TRBD1. Germline-derived CDR1 and CDR2 are LNHDA and SQIVND (reference sequence). The CDR3 is 14 amino acids. Losses at the gene ends were 8 bases for V and 2 bases for J; bases not matched to a gene: 8. CDR3 in DNA: TGTGCCAGTCGATCGACAGGGGCACCCTACGAGCAGTACTTC. It encodes CASRSTGAPYEQYF.

The V gene is TRBV24-1, the J gene TRBJ2-3; 8 nucleotides match TRBD1. The germline V gene has CDR1 KGHDR and CDR2 SFDVKD. Losses at the gene ends were 5 bases for V and 0 bases for J; bases not matched to a gene: 3. This CDR3 contains 15 residues. Written as DNA, the CDR3 is TGTGCCACCAGTGGGGGGACAGGAAGCACAGATACGCAGTATTTT. Translated, it gives CATSGGTGSTDTQYF.

The chain has TRBV7-9 and TRBJ2-3, with 8 bases aligning to TRBD1. V was pared by 5 bases and J by 3 bases, with 10 bases of the junction left unmatched. The CDR3 sequence is 16 residues long. Germline CDR1 is SEHNR and CDR2 is FQNEAQ (reference sequence). CDR3 bases: TGTGCCAGCAGCGCGGTTGCAGGACAGGGTACAGATACGCAGTATTTT. Translation: CASSAVAGQGTDTQYF.

This chain links TRBV28 with TRBJ1-2, with 8 bases that match TRBD1. CDR1 and CDR2 (germline): MDHEN, SYDVKM. V lost 6 bases and J lost 8; bases outside the gene matches: 11. CDR3 length: 14 amino acids. The CDR3 sequence: CASSPPRTGLGYTF. The CDR3 DNA reads as TGTGCCAGCAGCCCCCCCCGGACAGGGCTGGGCTACACCTTC.

This chain uses TRBV11-2 with TRBJ2-5; D not resolved. The germline V and J ends were trimmed by 2 bases and 4 bases, with 5 bases remaining between them. The germline gives CDR1 SGHAT, CDR2 FQNNGV. This CDR3 region has 12 residues. The chain's CDR3 is CASSLSSETQYF. CDR3 nucleotides: TGTGCCAGCAGCTTATCCTCAGAGACCCAGTACTTC.

V gene TRBV7-9 combines with J gene TRBJ1-4, with a possible D match to TRBD1 (5 bases). The V end lost 2 bases, the J end lost 0 bases, and 7 bases lay between the germline ends. The CDR3 has 15 residues. Germline assignment: CDR1 SEHNR and CDR2 FQNEAQ (reference sequence). CDR3 region: CASSLRGSTNEKLFF. Written as DNA, the CDR3 is TGTGCCAGCAGCTTAAGGGGATCAACTAATGAAAAACTGTTTTTT. Filled out from reference TRBV7-9 and TRBJ1-4, the complete variable domain reads DTGVSQNPRHKITKRGQNVTFRCDPISEHNRLYWYRQTLGQGPEFLTYFQNEAQLEKSRLLSDRFSAERPKGSFSTLEIQRTEQGDSAMYLCASSLRGSTNEKLFFGSGTQLSVL.

A single count supports this clone. This chain joins TRBV25-1 and TRBJ1-2, with a weak D call TRBD1 (6 bases). The germline V and J ends were trimmed by 4 bases and 7 bases, with 13 bases remaining between them. The germline CDR1 and CDR2 sequences are MGHDK and SYGVNS. There are 13 residues in the CDR3. This chain's CDR3 is CASSALAGAGYTF. Written as DNA, the CDR3 is TGTGCCAGCAGTGCTCTGGCAGGGGCTGGCTACACCTTC.

DNA of the CDR3: TGTGCCAGTAGTATGGAGCCAACTAGATCTAACTATGGCTACACCTTC. It specifies CASSMEPTRSNYGYTF. The chain joins TRBV19 to TRBJ1-2; D remains unclear. V was shortened by 3 bases and J by 0 bases, with 14 bases between the two germline ends. The CDR3 consists of 16 residues. Germline values: CDR1 LNHDA, CDR2 SQIVND (reference sequence).

The rearrangement links TRBV3-1 (or the pseudogene TRBV3-2) to TRBJ2-5, with D possibly being TRBD2 (6 bases). Trimming cost V 11 bases and J 3 bases, with 16 bases left between them. The germline V gene has CDR1 LGHDT and CDR2 YNNKEL (reference sequence). This CDR3 spans 13 amino acids. CDR3 nucleotides: TGTGCCCCGGAGGGGCAGGCGAAAGAGACCCAGTACTTC. Protein sequence: CAPEGQAKETQYF.

The chain uses TRBV27 and TRBJ1-2; 10 nucleotides line up with TRBD1. The V gene's germline CDR1 is MNHEY and CDR2 SMNVEV (reference sequence). V trimming: 4 bases; J trimming: 5 bases; junction bases outside the gene matches: 7. There are 15 residues in the CDR3. CDR3 in amino acids: CASSSGGTGEYGYTF. As DNA, the CDR3 is TGTGCCAGCAGTTCCGGAGGGACAGGGGAGTATGGCTACACCTTC.

The chain carries TRBV5-1 and TRBJ1-4, with a weak D call TRBD1 (5 bases). This CDR3 contains 18 residues. V was clipped by 0 bases and J by 7 bases, with 22 bases between them. Germline lookup yields CDR1 SGHRS and CDR2 YFSETQ. The CDR3 coding sequence is TGCGCCAGCAGCTTGGGAGGACATACGGAGGGCCTAGGTGAAAAACTGTTTTTT. It encodes CASSLGGHTEGLGEKLFF.

The rearrangement joins TRBV28 to TRBJ2-3; the D is unclear. V was trimmed by 2 bases and J by 0 bases, leaving 6 bases between them. Per the germline V gene, CDR1 is MDHEN and CDR2 is SYDVKM. CDR3 length: 14 residues. CDR3: CASSLSRSTDTQYF. As DNA, the CDR3 is TGTGCCAGCAGTTTAAGCCGGAGCACAGATACGCAGTATTTT.

The chain combines TRBV7-9 with TRBJ2-3; the match to TRBD2 covers 11 bases. The CDR3 length is 16 residues. CDR1 is SEHNR and CDR2 is FQNEAQ in the germline V gene (reference sequence). With 5 bases clipped from V and 4 bases from J, the junction kept 8 bases outside the gene matches. The DNA for the CDR3 is TGTGCCAGCAGCCCAGTTAGCGGGGGGGCAGCAGATACGCAGTATTTT. Encoded protein: CASSPVSGGAADTQYF. Using reference TRBV7-9 and TRBJ2-3 for the parts outside the CDR3, the full variable domain is DTGVSQNPRHKITKRGQNVTFRCDPISEHNRLYWYRQTLGQGPEFLTYFQNEAQLEKSRLLSDRFSAERPKGSFSTLEIQRTEQGDSAMYLCASSPVSGGAADTQYFGPGTRLTVL.

This chain uses TRBV19 with TRBJ1-1; TRBD1 is a possible D gene (5 bases). The CDR3 is 14 residues long. Germline CDR1 and CDR2: LNHDA and SQIVND (reference sequence). The germline V and J ends were trimmed by 3 bases and 4 bases, with 12 bases remaining between them. The CDR3 DNA sequence: TGTGCCAGTAGTATGCGGGGACCGGTCACTGAAGCTTTCTTT. Protein: CASSMRGPVTEAFF.

The chain links TRBV6-5 to TRBJ1-1; D is undetermined. The CDR3 length is 15 residues. Germline CDR1 reads MNHEY; CDR2 reads SVGAGI. Between the trimmed V and J ends, which lost 5 bases and 1 base, there was a span of 14 bases. As DNA, the CDR3 is TGTGCCAGCAGTCTGCGGGAGGCCCGGAACACTGAAGCTTTCTTT. Its translation: CASSLREARNTEAFF.

V and J are TRBV6-2 or TRBV6-3 and TRBJ2-7; D is ambiguous. The germline CDR1 and CDR2 sequences are MNHEY and SVGEGT. The CDR3 extends over 12 amino acids. V was pared by 5 bases and J by 4 bases, with 9 bases between. CDR3 sequence reads: CASSDTRYEQYF. The CDR3 DNA reads as TGTGCCAGCAGTGACACCCGATACGAGCAGTACTTC.

This clone was seen a few times. This chain connects TRBV7-2 to TRBJ2-5, with TRBD2 identical over 10 bases. The germline V gene has CDR1 SGHTA and CDR2 FQGNSA. The ends lost 6 bases at V and 4 bases at J; junction bases unmatched: 8. The length of the CDR3 is 15 residues. This CDR3 reads CASSLAGEEGETQYF. The CDR3 DNA reads as TGTGCCAGCAGTCTAGCGGGGGAGGAGGGAGAGACCCAGTACTTC.

V usage is TRBV5-1 and J usage is TRBJ2-7, with TRBD2 matching 15 bases. CDR3 length equals 20 residues. The V gene's germline CDR1 is SGHRS and CDR2 YFSETQ. J gave up 7 bases and V 5 bases, and 22 bases lay outside the gene matches. Here the CDR3 reads CASSGKEAVPGLAGGREQYF. The CDR3 DNA follows: TGCGCCAGCAGTGGCAAGGAGGCTGTCCCGGGACTAGCGGGAGGAAGAGAGCAGTACTTC.